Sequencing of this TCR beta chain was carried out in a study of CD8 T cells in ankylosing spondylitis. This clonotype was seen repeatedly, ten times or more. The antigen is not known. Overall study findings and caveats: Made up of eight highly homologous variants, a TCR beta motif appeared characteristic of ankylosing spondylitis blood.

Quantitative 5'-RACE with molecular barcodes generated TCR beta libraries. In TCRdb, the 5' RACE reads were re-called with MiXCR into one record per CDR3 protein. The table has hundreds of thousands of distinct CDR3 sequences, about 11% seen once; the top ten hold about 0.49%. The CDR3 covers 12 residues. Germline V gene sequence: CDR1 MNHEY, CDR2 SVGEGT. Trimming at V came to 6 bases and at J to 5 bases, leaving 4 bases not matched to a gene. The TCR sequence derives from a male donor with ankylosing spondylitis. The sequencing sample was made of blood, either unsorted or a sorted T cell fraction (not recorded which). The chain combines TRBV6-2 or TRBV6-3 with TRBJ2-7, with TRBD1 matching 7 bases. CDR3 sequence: CASRDRVDEQYF. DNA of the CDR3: TGTGCCAGCAGAGACAGGGTTGACGAGCAGTACTTC.